This T cell receptor beta chain was identified during a study of blood T cell repertoires in COVID-19 (dated by TCRdb to the early 2020s). Describing the broader study: The collaborator samples originated in the United States, Italy and Spain and spanned the acute and convalescent phases of COVID-19. The material from the prospective study consisted of cDNA or gDNA derived from T cells, B-cell-depleted T cells, or PBMCs. Subjects who had been exposed to COVID-19, were actively infected with it, or had recovered from it provided the deeply sampled blood TCRbeta repertoires that made up the dataset. The repertoires were released in a freely available public database meant as a resource for research on the immune response to SARS-CoV-2. The samples were drawn from the first 160 participants of the ongoing ImmuneRACE study and from 1,200 or so subjects provided by 6 global collaborators. Sample metadata almost always included a de-identified subject ID, COVID-19 status, age in years and sex. HLA class I and class II types, where available, came from metadata supplied by the sample provider rather than from assay-based typing. Summary of the overall study and its limitations: Clinical and demographic metadata were provided uncurated, with the amount varying by source and participant.

Reading from cysteine to phenylalanine, the CDR3 counts 15 amino acids. The DNA shown is the 45-base CDR3, in frame from base 1. CDR1 and CDR2 were assigned from the germline V gene as KGHDR and SFDVKD. Between the V and J ends, shortened by 5 bases and 3 bases respectively, the junction contains 13 bases. TCRbeta CDR3 regions were amplified from genomic DNA by means of the immunoSEQ Assay, a bias-controlled multiplex PCR. The original pipeline was this. The number of nucleated cells in each sample was estimated from the amplification of reference gene primers within the assay. To quantify the absolute abundance of each unique TCRbeta CDR3 rearrangement, sequence reads were collapsed and filtered. For each sample, productive Simpson clonality was calculated as the square root of Simpson's diversity index across productive rearrangements. The table was pulled from immuneACCESS by TCRdb, which kept in-frame rearrangements only. Such tables lose some clones; where checked, under half of the loss comes from unresolved V genes, and the rest has no known cause. That table gives V, J and clone size, and the DNA gave D and trimming. The sample table contains some 230,000 clones; only one count was recorded for 80% to 90% of them. Together, the top ten hold around 3.2% of the sample.

Participants in the prospective study were enrolled through a virtual design, were aged about 18 to 90 years, and lived in about 25 United States geographic areas. Cohort assignment in the prospective study relied on participant-reported clinical history from a screening survey and a study questionnaire. Each participant in the prospective study had whole blood, serum and a nasopharyngeal or oropharyngeal swab collected by mobile phlebotomists. Over a roughly two-month period, participants in the prospective study had the option of providing additional blood draws and questionnaires. Prospective study blood samples were shipped either frozen or at room temperature before DNA extraction. This clone showed up just a few times. Its recognized antigen is unknown. Per-base quality was not reported, and no clone a single base away is much larger than it.

The sequence is built from TRBV24-1 and TRBJ2-1; TRBD2 could be the D gene, as 6 bases match. The sequence was collected from a woman under 30 in a cohort exposed to, infected with or recovered from COVID-19 (not recorded which). Input material: PBMCs or T cells enriched from blood (not recorded which). The DNA is TGTGCCACCAGTGTGGAACTAGCCGGCTACAATGAGCAGTTCTTC. This yields the protein CATSVELAGYNEQFF.